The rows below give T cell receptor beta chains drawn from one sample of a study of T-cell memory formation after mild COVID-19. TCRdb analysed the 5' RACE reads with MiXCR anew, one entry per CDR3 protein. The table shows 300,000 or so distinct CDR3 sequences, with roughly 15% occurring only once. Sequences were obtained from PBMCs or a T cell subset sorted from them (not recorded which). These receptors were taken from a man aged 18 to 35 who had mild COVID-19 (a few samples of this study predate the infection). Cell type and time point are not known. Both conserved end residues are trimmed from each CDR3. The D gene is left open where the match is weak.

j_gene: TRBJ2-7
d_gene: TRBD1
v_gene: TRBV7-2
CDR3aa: ASRPTGGRGSYEQY

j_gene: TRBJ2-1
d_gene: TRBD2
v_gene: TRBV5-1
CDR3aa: ASSSTAVAGGNEQF

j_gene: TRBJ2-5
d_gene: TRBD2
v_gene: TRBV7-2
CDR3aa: ASSLGPLASQETQY

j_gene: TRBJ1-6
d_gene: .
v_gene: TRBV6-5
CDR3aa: ASSLSVASPLH

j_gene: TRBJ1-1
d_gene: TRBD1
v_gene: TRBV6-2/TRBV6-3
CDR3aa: ARTGASAEMNTEAF

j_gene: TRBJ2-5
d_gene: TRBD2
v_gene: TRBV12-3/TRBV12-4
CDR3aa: ASSFSGGQETQY

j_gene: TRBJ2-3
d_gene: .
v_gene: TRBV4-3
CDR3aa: ASSSETSQSDTQY

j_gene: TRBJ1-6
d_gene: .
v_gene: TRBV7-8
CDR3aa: ASSLGSGRLDSPLH

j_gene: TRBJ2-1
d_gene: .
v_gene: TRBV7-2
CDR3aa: ASSLAVRGRPYNEQF

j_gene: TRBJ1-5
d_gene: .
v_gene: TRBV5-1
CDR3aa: ASSLVGLDQPQH

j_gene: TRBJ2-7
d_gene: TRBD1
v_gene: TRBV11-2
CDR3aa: ASSLPGQGIYEQY

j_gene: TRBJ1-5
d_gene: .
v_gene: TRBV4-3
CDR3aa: ASSQGVGLKQPQH

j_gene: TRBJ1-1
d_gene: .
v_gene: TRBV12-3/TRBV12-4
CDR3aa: ASSLYRAGTEAF

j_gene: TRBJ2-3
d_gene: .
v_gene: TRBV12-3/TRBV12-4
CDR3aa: ASSVDSSTDTQY

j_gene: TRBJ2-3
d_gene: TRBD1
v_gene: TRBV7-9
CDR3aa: ASSGQASTDTQY

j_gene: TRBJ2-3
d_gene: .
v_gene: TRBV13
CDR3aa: ASSLWGLDFTDTQY

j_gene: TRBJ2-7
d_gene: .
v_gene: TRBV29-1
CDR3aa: SSRDPFSYEQY

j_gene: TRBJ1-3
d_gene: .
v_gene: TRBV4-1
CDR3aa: ASSLIHLGAGNTIY

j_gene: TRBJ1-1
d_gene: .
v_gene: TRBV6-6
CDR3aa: ASSPSRGTEAF

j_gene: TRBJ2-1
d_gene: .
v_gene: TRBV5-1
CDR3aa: ARDFSGDNEQF

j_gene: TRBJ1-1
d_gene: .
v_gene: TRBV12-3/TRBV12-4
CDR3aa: ASSLDVTEAF

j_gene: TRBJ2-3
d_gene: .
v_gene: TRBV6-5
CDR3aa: ASSYEGEADTQY

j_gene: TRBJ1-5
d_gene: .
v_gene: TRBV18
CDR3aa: ASSADRTHQPQH

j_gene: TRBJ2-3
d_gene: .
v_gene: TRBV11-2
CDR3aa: ASSLSSRLDTQY

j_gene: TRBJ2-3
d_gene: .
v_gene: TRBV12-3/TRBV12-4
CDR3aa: ASSLGPVGQY

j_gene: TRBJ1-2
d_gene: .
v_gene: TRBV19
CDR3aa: ASSMDNGYGYT

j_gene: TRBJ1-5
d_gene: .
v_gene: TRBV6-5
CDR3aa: ASRRLGYGGNQPQH

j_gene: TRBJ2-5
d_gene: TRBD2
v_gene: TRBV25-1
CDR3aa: ASSEEGAGVQETQY

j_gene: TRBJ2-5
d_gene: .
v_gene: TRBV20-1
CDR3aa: SARGPETQY

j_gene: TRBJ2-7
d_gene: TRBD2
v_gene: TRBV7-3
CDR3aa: ASSYIAGSPYEQY

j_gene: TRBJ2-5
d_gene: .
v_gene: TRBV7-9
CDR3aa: ASGADQETQY

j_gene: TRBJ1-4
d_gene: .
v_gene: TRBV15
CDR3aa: ATSREAPGQEKLF

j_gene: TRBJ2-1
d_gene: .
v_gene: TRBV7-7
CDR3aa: ASSLALAGEQF

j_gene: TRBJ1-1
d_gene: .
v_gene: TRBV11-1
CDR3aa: ASSLEGPRATEAF

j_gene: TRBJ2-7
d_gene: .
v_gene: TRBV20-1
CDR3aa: SATLGRDVEQY

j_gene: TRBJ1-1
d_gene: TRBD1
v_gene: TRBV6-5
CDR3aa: ATQRVTGGTEAF

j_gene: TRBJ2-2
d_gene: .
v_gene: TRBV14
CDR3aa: ASSQGQGLYTGELF

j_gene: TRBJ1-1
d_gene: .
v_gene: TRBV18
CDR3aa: ASLEQQIPNTEAF

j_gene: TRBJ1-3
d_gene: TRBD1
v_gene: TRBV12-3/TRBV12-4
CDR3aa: ASSQGDTIY